Here is one T cell receptor beta chain with its context. The target antigen is unknown. The record originates from a study of response to subunit inactivated influenza vaccine. The study, taken as a whole, reports: Every seasonal influenza vaccination brings in few new T cells, the authors suggested.

CDR1 and CDR2 from the germline V gene are SQVTM and ANQGSEA. With V trimmed by 6 bases and J by 0 bases, 5 bases remained unmatched. The CDR3 consists of 14 residues. One entry per CDR3 protein, called by TCRdb with MiXCR from the RT-PCR reads. The sample consists of about 540,000 distinct CDR3 sequences, approximately 14% of them appearing once. The sequence was collected from a man in his fifties who received an inactivated influenza vaccine. This specimen consisted of PBMCs from blood, obtained less than 13 days after vaccination. The chain couples TRBV29-1 to TRBJ2-1; TRBD2 aligns across 7 bases. The CDR3 reads CSVQAGSSYNEQFF. The CDR3 DNA sequence: TGCAGCGTCCAAGCGGGAAGCTCCTACAATGAGCAGTTCTTC.